This entry lists 20 T cell receptor beta chains sequenced from one sample in a study of blood T cell repertoires in COVID-19. TCRdb's copy holds only in-frame clones and misses some; the assay was immunoSEQ multiplex PCR. The sample has about 39,000 clones, 65% to 80% seen once. The material sequenced was peripheral blood. The receptors stem from an elderly man with acute or convalescent COVID-19.

This sequence joins TRBV6-5 and TRBJ1-2, with D perhaps matching TRBD1 (5 bases). Germline CDR1 MNHEY, CDR2 SVGAGI. The CDR3 has 15 residues. Trimming cost V 4 bases and J 0 bases, with 12 bases left between them. The CDR3 is CASSWGDPANYGYTF. The CDR3 nucleotides are TGTGCCAGCAGTTGGGGGGATCCAGCTAACTATGGCTACACCTTC.

The gene calls are TRBV6-1 and TRBJ1-4; 10 nucleotides match TRBD1. The length of the CDR3 is 15 residues. CDR1 is MNHNS, CDR2 SASEGT, per germline. J was trimmed by 7 bases and V by 3 bases; bases with no gene match: 5. CDR3 nucleotide sequence: TGTGCCAGCAGTGAGACAGGGGGCCGGTTTGAAAAACTGTTTTTT. This encodes CASSETGGRFEKLFF.

J is TRBJ2-7 and V is TRBV5-1, with 11 bases that match TRBD2. The CDR3 sequence is 15 residues long. Germline V lookup: CDR1 SGHRS, CDR2 YFSETQ. V gave up 3 bases and J gave up 3 bases; unmatched junction bases: 5. CDR3 region: CASSWVAGGIYEQYF. The CDR3 bases are TGCGCCAGCAGCTGGGTAGCGGGAGGGATCTACGAGCAGTACTTC.

V usage is TRBV27 and J usage is TRBJ1-4; D might be TRBD1 (6 bases). CDR1 is MNHEY, CDR2 SMNVEV, per germline (reference sequence). The V gene lost 6 bases and the J gene lost 7 bases, with 18 bases spanning the gap. CDR3 size: 15 residues. The CDR3 sequence: CASRAAGAPSEKLFF. CDR3 nucleotide sequence: TGTGCCAGCAGGGCGGCAGGGGCGCCGAGTGAAAAACTGTTTTTT.

The chain joins TRBV12-1 to TRBJ2-3; the table calls TRBD2, which could not be checked here. TRBV12-1 is given as a pseudogene. This CDR3 is built from 19 residues. Written as DNA, the CDR3 is TGTGCCAGCAGCTTACGTTTAGCGGGGGGGTTTTTAGGCACAGATACGCAGTATTTT. Amino acids: CASSLRLAGGFLGTDTQYF.

This clone is a singleton in its sample. J is TRBJ2-1 and V is TRBV14; D possibly corresponds to TRBD1 (6 bases). V was clipped by 3 bases and J by 4 bases, with 13 bases between them. Germline CDR1 and CDR2: SGHDN and FVKESK. The CDR3 spans 15 residues. The CDR3 reads CASSHPGDKYNEQFF. The CDR3 DNA is TGTGCCAGCAGCCACCCTGGGGACAAATACAATGAGCAGTTCTTC.

The V call is TRBV19, the J call TRBJ1-2; D is uncertain. The CDR3 consists of 13 residues. Per germline, CDR1 LNHDA and CDR2 SQIVND (reference sequence). V lost 3 bases and J 3 bases, leaving 8 bases between the germline ends. DNA for the CDR3: TGTGCCAGTAGTATCGACAAGGACTATGGCTACACCTTC. Its protein product is CASSIDKDYGYTF.

V is TRBV6-5 and J is TRBJ1-5; D unresolved. CDR1 is MNHEY and CDR2 is SVGAGI in the germline V gene. V was trimmed by 7 bases and J by 5 bases, leaving 9 bases between them. This CDR3 region has 12 residues. CDR3 bases: TGTGCCAGCAACCCCCTACATCAGCCCCAGCATTTT. Translation: CASNPLHQPQHF.

Note on this clone: The same CDR3 also results from other DNA sequences found in this sample. The rearrangement uses TRBV19 and TRBJ1-1, with D possibly TRBD1 on 6 matching bases. Germline V gene lookup returns CDR1 LNHDA and CDR2 SQIVND (reference sequence). The CDR3 is made up of 14 amino acids. With 3 bases removed from V and 1 base from J, the gap between germline ends came to 9 bases. CDR3 protein: CASSILQGNTEAFF. CDR3 DNA: TGTGCCAGTAGTATTTTACAGGGGAACACTGAAGCTTTCTTT.

The chain carries TRBV9 and TRBJ1-5; 9 bases match TRBD1. This CDR3 has 15 residues. Germline CDR1 SGDLS, CDR2 YYNGEE. V shed 0 bases and J 6 bases; nucleotides not matched to a gene: 4. The CDR3 DNA reads as TGTGCCAGCAGCGTAGGGGGGACAGGGTTTCAGCCCCAGCATTTT. Translation: CASSVGGTGFQPQHF.

The chain couples TRBV19 to TRBJ2-1; maybe TRBD2 (6 bases). The CDR3 is 14 amino acids. V lost 4 bases and J 0 bases, leaving 7 bases between the germline ends. Per germline, CDR1 LNHDA and CDR2 SQIVND (reference sequence). The CDR3 loop is CASSSGDSYNEQFF. Written as DNA, the CDR3 is TGTGCCAGTAGTAGCGGGGACTCCTACAATGAGCAGTTCTTC.

This clone has more than one count but fewer than ten. The chain has TRBV29-1 and TRBJ2-1, with D possibly being TRBD1 (5 bases). CDR1 and CDR2 from the germline V gene are SQVTM and ANQGSEA. The CDR3 contains 15 residues. With 1 base removed from V and 1 base from J, the gap between germline ends came to 11 bases. CDR3: CSVEGTGTSYNEQFF. Here the CDR3 DNA reads TGCAGCGTTGAAGGCACAGGTACTTCCTACAATGAGCAGTTCTTC.

The J gene is TRBJ1-5, the V gene TRBV2; 7 positions match TRBD1. Germline V gene lookup returns CDR1 SNHLY and CDR2 FYNNEI. The CDR3 extends over 17 amino acids. Trimming took 6 bases from V and 2 from J; bases not matched to a gene: 13. CDR3 protein: CASSVTTGFGGNQPQHF. CDR3 coding DNA: TGTGCCAGCAGCGTAACGACAGGGTTTGGTGGCAATCAGCCCCAGCATTTT.

This chain uses TRBV3-1 (or the pseudogene TRBV3-2) with TRBJ1-4; the D gene is possibly TRBD1 (6 bases). V lost 2 bases to trimming and J lost 5 bases, with 15 bases between them. The CDR3 covers 16 residues. The germline gives CDR1 LGHDT, CDR2 YNNKEL (reference sequence). The CDR3, as DNA: TGTGCCAGCAGCCAACCACCGACAGGCCGAAATGAAAAACTGTTTTTT. It is translated as CASSQPPTGRNEKLFF.

V and J are TRBV19 and TRBJ2-2; 11 nucleotides agree with TRBD2. The CDR3 runs 15 residues. J was trimmed by 1 base and V by 8 bases; bases with no gene match: 3. The germline V gene encodes CDR1 LNHDA and CDR2 SQIVND (reference sequence). As DNA, the CDR3 is TGTGCCAGTCGACTAGCGGGGTTGAACACCGGGGAGCTGTTTTTT. This gives the protein CASRLAGLNTGELFF.

The V call is TRBV29-1, the J call TRBJ2-1, with 16 bases lining up with TRBD2. The CDR3 is 16 amino acids. From germline, CDR1 is SQVTM and CDR2 ANQGSEA. V dropped 6 bases and J dropped 8; count of bases not matched to a gene: 10. CDR3 residues: CSVGLAGGFLSHEQFF. The CDR3 DNA reads as TGCAGCGTGGGACTAGCGGGGGGGTTCTTGTCCCATGAGCAGTTCTTC.

The chain combines TRBV10-3 with TRBJ1-1; D gene uncertain. This CDR3 is 13 amino acids long. The V end lost 10 bases, the J end lost 1 base, and 13 bases lay between the germline ends. Germline-derived CDR1 and CDR2 are ENHRY and SYGVKD. The CDR3: CATLISENTEAFF. In DNA, the CDR3 is TGTGCCACCTTGATCTCAGAGAACACTGAAGCTTTCTTT.

This sequence joins TRBV11-2 and TRBJ2-1, with TRBD2 as a possible D gene (6 bases). In germline, CDR1 is SGHAT, CDR2 FQNNGV. V lost 4 bases, J lost 3 bases, and 22 bases lay in between. CDR3 size: 18 residues. The CDR3 spells CASSSFRGSSGSYNEQFF. Written as DNA, the CDR3 is TGTGCCAGCAGCTCGTTCCGGGGGTCCAGCGGCAGCTACAATGAGCAGTTCTTC.

In this sample, this clone turned up once. The chain recombines TRBV6-4 with TRBJ2-1; 9 nucleotides match TRBD1. The germline V gene has CDR1 MRHNA and CDR2 SNTAGT. The CDR3 runs 16 residues. V trimming: 8 bases; J trimming: 3 bases; junction bases outside the gene matches: 11. The CDR3 DNA reads TGTGCCAGCTCTATCGGGGGACAGGGACTCTACAATGAGCAGTTCTTC. Its translation: CASSIGGQGLYNEQFF.

The gene calls are TRBV5-1 and TRBJ2-3; 12 nucleotides align to TRBD2. The CDR3 runs to 16 residues. Germline values: CDR1 SGHRS, CDR2 YFSETQ. V shed 3 bases, J shed 3 bases, and the junction held 5 bases outside the gene matches. As DNA, the CDR3 is TGCGCCAGCAGCTCTAGCGGGGGGGCCGGGACAGATACGCAGTATTTT. Amino acids: CASSSSGGAGTDTQYF. The variable domain in full, with the rest retrieved from reference TRBV5-1 and TRBJ2-3, is KAGVTQTPRYLIKTRGQQVTLSCSPISGHRSVSWYQQTPGQGLQFLFEYFSETQRNKGNFPGRFSGRQFSNSRSEMNVSTLELGDSALYLCASSSSGGAGTDTQYFGPGTRLTVL.